This entry lists 15 T cell receptor beta chains sequenced from one sample in a study of T cells in Graves' hyperthyroidism and ophthalmopathy. From RNA transcripts, TCR beta CDR3 regions were amplified. With the HTBI primer set, the TCR CDR3 went through a first round of RT-PCR. TCRdb analysed the multiplex PCR reads with MiXCR anew, one entry per CDR3 protein. The sample yields around 340,000 distinct CDR3 sequences, 18% seen once. Source material: blood. These receptors were collected from a woman aged 45-65 years with Graves' hyperthyroidism.

The chain is built from TRBV20-1 and TRBJ2-7, with D perhaps given as TRBD1 or TRBD2 (5 bases each). CDR1 and CDR2 from the germline V gene are DFQATT and SNEGSKA (reference sequence). V was clipped by 0 bases and J by 1 base, with 19 bases between them. This CDR3 is built from 17 residues. The CDR3, as DNA: TGCAGTGCTAGAGACCCCTCGGGGACGAGAACATCCTACGAGCAGTACTTC. Translated, it gives CSARDPSGTRTSYEQYF.

This clonotype showed up just a few times. The chain links TRBV28 to TRBJ1-5, with D perhaps matching TRBD1 (5 bases). Germline assignment: CDR1 MDHEN and CDR2 SYDVKM. V was cut by 7 bases and J by 2 bases, with 9 bases left in between. This CDR3 region has 13 residues. The CDR3 nucleotides read TGTGCCAGCATTGAGACAGGCAATCAGCCCCAGCATTTT. Its translation: CASIETGNQPQHF.

This clonotype was found a few times. The chain has TRBV19 and TRBJ2-1, with TRBD2 matching 11 bases. J gave up 8 bases and V 3 bases, and 6 bases lay outside the gene matches. Germline V gene data show CDR1 as LNHDA and CDR2 as SQIVND (reference sequence). The CDR3 runs to 15 residues. Here the CDR3 DNA reads TGTGCCAGTAGTATGACTAGCGGGGTGTCTGATGAGCAGTTCTTC. Translation: CASSMTSGVSDEQFF.

This chain uses TRBV2 with TRBJ1-4; 7 nucleotides agree with TRBD1. The junction had 10 bases not matched to a gene; V was cut back by 6 bases and J by 3 bases. The length of the CDR3 is 16 residues. The V gene's germline CDR1 is SNHLY and CDR2 FYNNEI. The CDR3: CASSPNRGSANEKLFF. The CDR3 nucleotides are TGTGCCAGCAGCCCCAACAGGGGTTCGGCTAATGAAAAACTGTTTTTT.

The chain carries TRBV7-3 and TRBJ2-3; D not resolved. There are 13 residues in the CDR3. Trimming left V 3 bases short and J 5 bases short, with 9 bases between. Germline CDR1 and CDR2: SGHTA and FQGTGA. As DNA, the CDR3 is TGTGCCAGCAGCTTGAACAGTCAAGATACGCAGTATTTT. It translates to CASSLNSQDTQYF.

The genes are TRBV7-9 and TRBJ2-3; a weak D match, TRBD2 (6 bases). The V end lost 3 bases, the J end lost 3 bases, and 10 bases lay between the germline ends. The V gene's germline CDR1 is SEHNR and CDR2 FQNEAQ (reference sequence). This CDR3 has 14 residues. In DNA, the CDR3 is TGTGCCAGCAGCTTCGGCGGGGATACAGATACGCAGTATTTT. It encodes CASSFGGDTDTQYF.

The chain carries TRBV7-9 and TRBJ2-1; TRBD1 agrees at 8 bases. Germline V gives CDR1 SEHNR, CDR2 FQNEAQ (reference sequence). V lost 5 bases and J lost 1; bases outside the gene matches: 7. The CDR3 runs to 16 residues. The CDR3 sequence is CASSDPGQASYNEQFF. The CDR3 DNA reads as TGTGCCAGCAGCGATCCGGGACAGGCTTCCTACAATGAGCAGTTCTTC.

This clonotype was counted at least ten times. The gene calls are TRBV27 and TRBJ2-1; TRBD2 matches 8 bases. Per germline, CDR1 MNHEY and CDR2 SMNVEV (reference sequence). The V segment lost 8 bases and the J segment 0 bases; nucleotides outside the gene matches: 9. The CDR3 is 16 residues long. The CDR3 DNA reads as TGTGCCAGCGCGACTAGCGATCCGAGCTCCTACAATGAGCAGTTCTTC. This gives the protein CASATSDPSSYNEQFF.

V gene TRBV20-1 combines with J gene TRBJ2-2, with TRBD2 identical over 7 bases. The CDR3 is 16 residues long. In germline, CDR1 is DFQATT, CDR2 SNEGSKA (reference sequence). Losses at the gene ends were 1 base for V and 6 bases for J; bases not matched to a gene: 11. The CDR3 loop is CSARGLGGSSAGELFF. For the CDR3, the DNA is TGCAGTGCTAGAGGTCTTGGCGGGAGTAGCGCCGGGGAGCTGTTTTTT.

This clonotype was seen a few times. The V call is TRBV20-1, the J call TRBJ2-1, with a possible D match to TRBD2 (6 bases). CDR1 and CDR2 (germline): DFQATT, SNEGSKA (reference sequence). This CDR3 spans 12 amino acids. Trimming took 1 base from V and 8 from J, leaving 9 bases between them. The CDR3 sequence: CSARALAYEQFF. DNA for the CDR3: TGCAGTGCTAGAGCACTAGCCTATGAGCAGTTCTTC.

This chain connects TRBV12-3 or TRBV12-4 to TRBJ2-7, with 8 positions matching TRBD2. The length of the CDR3 is 15 residues. V lost 3 bases and J lost 2; bases outside the gene matches: 6. The CDR3 loop reads CASSFGVLAAYEQYF. CDR3 in DNA: TGTGCCAGCAGTTTCGGTGTACTAGCGGCCTACGAGCAGTACTTC.

There are many counts of this clonotype. This chain links TRBV12-3 or TRBV12-4 with TRBJ2-5, with a weak D call TRBD1 (7 bases). The CDR3 sequence is 14 residues long. V was trimmed by 8 bases and J by 5 bases, leaving 18 bases between them. The CDR3 loop reads CASGGGGGMETQYF. CDR3 nucleotide sequence: TGTGCCAGCGGCGGAGGGGGCGGGATGGAGACCCAGTACTTC.

The chain joins TRBV3-1 to TRBJ2-2; no clear D gene. This CDR3 is built from 13 residues. Germline V CDR1 and CDR2: LGHDT, YNNKEL (reference sequence). With 8 bases removed from V and 1 base from J, the gap between germline ends came to 8 bases. DNA of the CDR3: TGTGCCAGCCTTAACGGGAACACCGGGGAGCTGTTTTTT. Protein: CASLNGNTGELFF. The full variable domain, in which reference TRBV3-1 and TRBJ2-2 provide the parts outside the CDR3, is DTAVSQTPKYLVTQMGNDKSIKCEQNLGHDTMYWYKQDSKKFLKIMFSYNNKELIINETVPNRFSPKSPDKAHLNLHINSLELGDSAVYFCASLNGNTGELFFGEGSRLTVL.

This clonotype appeared a few times. The chain recombines TRBV10-1 with TRBJ2-1; tentatively, D is TRBD1 or TRBD2 (5 bases each). Trimming removed 4 bases from V and 8 bases from J, with 15 bases in between. CDR3 size: 14 residues. Germline V gene sequence: CDR1 WNHNN, CDR2 SYGVQD (reference sequence). CDR3 sequence (DNA): TGCGCCAGCAGTGGGGGGTTGGGTGGCGATGAGCAGTTCTTC. It translates to CASSGGLGGDEQFF.

The genes are TRBV10-2 and TRBJ1-6, with 7 bases identical to TRBD1. The CDR3 consists of 14 residues. The junction had 8 bases not matched to a gene; V was cut back by 5 bases and J by 10 bases. Germline V CDR1 and CDR2: WSHSY, SAAADI. The CDR3 protein is CASSKDRSGSPLHF. For the CDR3, the DNA is TGCGCCAGCAGTAAGGACAGGAGCGGATCACCCCTCCACTTT.